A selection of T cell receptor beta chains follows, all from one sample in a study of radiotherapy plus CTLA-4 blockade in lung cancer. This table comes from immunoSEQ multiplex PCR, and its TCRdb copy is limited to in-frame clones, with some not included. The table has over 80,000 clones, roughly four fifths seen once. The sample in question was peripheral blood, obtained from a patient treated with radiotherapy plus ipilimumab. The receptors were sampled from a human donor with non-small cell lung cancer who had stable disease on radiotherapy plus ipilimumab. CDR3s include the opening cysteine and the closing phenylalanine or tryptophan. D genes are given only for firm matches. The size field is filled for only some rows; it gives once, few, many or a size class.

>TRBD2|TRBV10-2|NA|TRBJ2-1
TGCGCCATCGGAGGGTCAGCGGGATCCTACAATGAGCAGTTCTTC
CAIGGSAGSYNEQFF
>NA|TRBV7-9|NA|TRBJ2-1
TGTGCCAGCAGCTTAGACCGATACAATGAGCAGTTCTTC
CASSLDRYNEQFF
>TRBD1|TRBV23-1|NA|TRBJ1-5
TGCGCCAGCAGTCCTCAGACAGGGGGCCGGCAGCCCCAGCATTTT
CASSPQTGGRQPQHF
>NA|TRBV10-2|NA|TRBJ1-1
TGCGCCAGCGGGCAACACACTGAAGCTTTCTTT
CASGQHTEAFF
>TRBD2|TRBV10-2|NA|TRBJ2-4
TGCGCCAGCAGTGACCCCGCGGTAGCGGGAGGGCCGGTGGCCAAAAACATTCAGTACTTC
CASSDPAVAGGPVAKNIQYF
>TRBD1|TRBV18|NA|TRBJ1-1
TGTGCCAGCTCGCCGGGACAGAGCACTGAAGCTTTCTTT
CASSPGQSTEAFF
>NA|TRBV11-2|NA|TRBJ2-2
TGTGCCAGCAGCTTTCGAAGGGGAACGAACACCGGGGAGCTGTTTTTT
CASSFRRGTNTGELFF
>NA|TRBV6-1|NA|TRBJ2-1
TGTGCCAGCAGTGAAGCGCTGTTACAGACCAATGAGCAGTTCTTC
CASSEALLQTNEQFF
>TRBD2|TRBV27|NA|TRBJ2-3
TGTGCCAGCAGTCCACTGACTAGCGGGGGAAATACGCAGTATTTT
CASSPLTSGGNTQYF
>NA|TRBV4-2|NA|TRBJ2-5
TGTGCCAGCAGCTTTGGGGGGGCCCAAGAGACCCAGTACTTC
CASSFGGAQETQYF
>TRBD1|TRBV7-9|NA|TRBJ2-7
TGTGCCAGCAGCTTAGCCCTCACAGGGGAGAGCTCCTACGAGCAGTACTTC
CASSLALTGESSYEQYF
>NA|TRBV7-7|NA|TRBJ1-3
TGTGCCAGCAGCTTAGATACCAGCTCTGGAAACACCATATATTTT
CASSLDTSSGNTIYF
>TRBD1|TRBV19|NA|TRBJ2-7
TGTGCCAGTAGTTCGGGACAGGGGTCTCCCTACGAGCAGTACTTC
CASSSGQGSPYEQYF
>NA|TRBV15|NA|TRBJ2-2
TGTGCCACCAGCAGAGATCGCGGTGTGGGGGAGCTGTTTTTT
CATSRDRGVGELFF
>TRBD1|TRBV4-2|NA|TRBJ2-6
TGTGCCAGCAGCTTACAGGGGAGCTCTGGGGCCAACGTCCTGACTTTC
CASSLQGSSGANVLTF
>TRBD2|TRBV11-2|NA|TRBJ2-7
TGTGCCAGCAGCTTAAGACTAGCGGGAGGGCGAAGCTACGAGCAGTACTTC
CASSLRLAGGRSYEQYF
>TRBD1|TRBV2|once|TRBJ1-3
TGTGCCAGCAGAAGACAGGGAAGCTCTGGAAACACCATATATTTT
CASRRQGSSGNTIYF
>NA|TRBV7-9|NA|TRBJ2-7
TGCGCCAGCAGCTTGGCGCAGGGGTTATCCTACGAGCAGTACTTC
CASSLAQGLSYEQYF
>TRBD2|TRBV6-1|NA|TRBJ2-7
TGTGCCAGCAGAGAACCGGGACTAGCAGACTACGAGCAGTACTTC
CASREPGLADYEQYF
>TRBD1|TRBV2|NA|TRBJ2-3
TGTGCCAGCAGTAGAGACAGGGGCACAGATACGCAGTATTTT
CASSRDRGTDTQYF
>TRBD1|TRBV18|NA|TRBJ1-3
TGTGCCAGCTCACGGGACAGGGCTGGAAACACCATATATTTT
CASSRDRAGNTIYF
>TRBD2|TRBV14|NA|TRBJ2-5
TGTGCCAGCAGCCACAGGACTAGTGCGCACCAAGAGACCCAGTACTTC
CASSHRTSAHQETQYF
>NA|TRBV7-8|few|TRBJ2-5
TGTGCCAGCAGCTTGGGGTCCAGTGCGGGGGAGACCCAGTACTTC
CASSLGSSAGETQYF
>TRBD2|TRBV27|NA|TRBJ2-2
TGTGCCAGCAGTCCCGGCCGGACTAGCGGGATCGGGGAGCTGTTTTTT
CASSPGRTSGIGELFF